This T cell receptor (beta chain) was identified in a study of blood T cell repertoires in COVID-19. The authors' processing: Estimation of nucleated cell counts was performed using reference gene primer amplification. Sequenced by immunoSEQ multiplex PCR; TCRdb stores in-frame clones only, minus some. The V and J calls and clone size come from that table; D and trimming were worked out from the DNA. The profile shows 110,000 or so clones, around three quarters of them singletons. This clone was seen a handful of times. Per the germline V gene, CDR1 is SGHNT and CDR2 is YENEEA. This CDR3 is built from 16 residues. The J segment lost 0 bases and the V segment lost 5 bases, leaving 7 bases of the junction unmatched.

The sample taken for sequencing was peripheral blood. The chain joins TRBV11-3 to TRBJ2-3, with TRBD2 matching 8 bases. This TCR derives from a man aged 65 to 79 with acute or convalescent COVID-19. Here the CDR3 DNA reads TGTGCCAGCAGCCTCTCTAGCGGGTCTAGCACAGATACGCAGTATTTT. Residues: CASSLSSGSSTDTQYF. The full variable domain, rest sourced from reference TRBV11-3 and TRBJ2-3, is EAGVVQSPRYKIIEKKQPVAFWCNPISGHNTLYWYLQNLGQGPELLIRYENEEAVDDSQLPKDRFSAERLKGVDSTLKIQPAELGDSAVYLCASSLSSGSSTDTQYFGPGTRLTVL.